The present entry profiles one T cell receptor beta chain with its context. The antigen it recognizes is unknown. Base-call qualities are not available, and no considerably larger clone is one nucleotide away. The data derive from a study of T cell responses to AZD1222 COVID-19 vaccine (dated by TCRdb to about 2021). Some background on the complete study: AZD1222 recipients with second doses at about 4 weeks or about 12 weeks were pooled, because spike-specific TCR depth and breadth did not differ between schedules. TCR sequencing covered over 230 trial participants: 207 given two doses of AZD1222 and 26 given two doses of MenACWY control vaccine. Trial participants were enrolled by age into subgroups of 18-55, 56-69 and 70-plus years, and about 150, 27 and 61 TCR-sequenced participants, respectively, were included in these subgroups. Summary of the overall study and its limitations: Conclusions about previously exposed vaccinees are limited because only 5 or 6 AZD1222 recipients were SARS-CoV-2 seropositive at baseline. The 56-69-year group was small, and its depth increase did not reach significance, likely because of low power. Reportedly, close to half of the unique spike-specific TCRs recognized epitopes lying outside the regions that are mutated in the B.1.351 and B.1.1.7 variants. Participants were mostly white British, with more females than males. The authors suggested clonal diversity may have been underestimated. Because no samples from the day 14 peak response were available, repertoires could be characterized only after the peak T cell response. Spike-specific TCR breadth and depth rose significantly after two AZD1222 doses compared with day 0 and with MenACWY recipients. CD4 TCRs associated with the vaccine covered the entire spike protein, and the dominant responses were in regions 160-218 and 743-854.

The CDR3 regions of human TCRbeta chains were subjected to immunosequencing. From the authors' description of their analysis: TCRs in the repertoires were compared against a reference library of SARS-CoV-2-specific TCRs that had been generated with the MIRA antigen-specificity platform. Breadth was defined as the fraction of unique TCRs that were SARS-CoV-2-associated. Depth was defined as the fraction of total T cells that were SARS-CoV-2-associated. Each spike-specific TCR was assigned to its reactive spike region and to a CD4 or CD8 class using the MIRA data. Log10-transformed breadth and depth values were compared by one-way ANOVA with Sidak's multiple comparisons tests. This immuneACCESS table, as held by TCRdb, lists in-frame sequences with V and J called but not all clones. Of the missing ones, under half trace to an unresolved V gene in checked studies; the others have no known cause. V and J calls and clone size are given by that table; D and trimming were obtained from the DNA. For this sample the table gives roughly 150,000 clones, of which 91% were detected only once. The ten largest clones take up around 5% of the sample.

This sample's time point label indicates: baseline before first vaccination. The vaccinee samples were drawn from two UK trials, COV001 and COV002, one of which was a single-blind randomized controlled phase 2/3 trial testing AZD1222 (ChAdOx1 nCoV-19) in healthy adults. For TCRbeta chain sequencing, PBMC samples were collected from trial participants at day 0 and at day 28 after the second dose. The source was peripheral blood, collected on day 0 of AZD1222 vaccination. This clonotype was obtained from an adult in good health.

The nucleotide sequence reads as follows: TGTGCCAGCAGCGTATCGGGATGGGGGGCTAACTATGGCTACACCTTC. Protein translation: CASSVSGWGANYGYTF. The chain was built from TRBV9 and TRBJ1-2, with a tentative D gene TRBD1 over 5 matching bases. From cysteine to phenylalanine, the CDR3 is 16 amino acids long. Only CDR3 DNA remains: 48 bases, in frame from the first base. A distance of 13 bases separates the germline ends of V and J, which lose 1 base and 0 bases respectively. In the germline V gene, CDR1 corresponds to SGDLS and CDR2 to YYNGEE.